Listed here are 6 T cell receptor beta chains from one sample, sequenced in a study of identical twins. MiXCR, run by TCRdb on the 5' RACE reads, gives a single entry per CDR3 protein. The sample records 520,000 or so distinct CDR3 sequences, 22% being singletons. The same data also went into a second study, on T cells expressing NK-cell markers.

Sequenced input: CD4+ T cells sorted from blood. These receptors were taken from a young woman in good health.

This clonotype was detected only a few times. V is TRBV9 and J is TRBJ2-1; 8 bases fit TRBD2. V gave up 2 bases and J gave up 5 bases; unmatched junction bases: 3. CDR3 length equals 14 residues. Germline CDR1 and CDR2: SGDLS and YYNGEE. CDR3 in amino acids: CASSVSGINNEQFF. The CDR3 region has the DNA TGTGCCAGCAGCGTTAGCGGGATAAACAATGAGCAGTTCTTC.

This clonotype was seen more than once but under ten times. The V call is TRBV7-2, the J call TRBJ2-3; TRBD2 matches 7 bases. V lost 5 bases to trimming and J lost 2 bases; unmatched junction nucleotides: 7. In germline, CDR1 is SGHTA, CDR2 FQGNSA. The CDR3 has 15 amino acids. The CDR3 DNA follows: TGTGCCAGCAGCGACCCTAGCGGATACACAGATACGCAGTATTTT. Translation gives CASSDPSGYTDTQYF.

The chain carries TRBV20-1 and TRBJ2-3; the match to TRBD1 covers 8 bases. Germline-derived CDR1 and CDR2 are DFQATT and SNEGSKA (reference sequence). After removal of 3 bases from V and 2 bases from J, the junction contained 4 bases not matched to a gene. This CDR3 has 14 residues. The CDR3 DNA sequence: TGCAGTGCTAGGGGGACAGGTTCCACAGATACGCAGTATTTT. Protein product: CSARGTGSTDTQYF.

This clonotype was recorded a few times. The chain is built from TRBV12-3 or TRBV12-4 and TRBJ1-2; TRBD1 matches at 11 bases. Trimming at V came to 10 bases and at J to 7 bases, leaving 11 bases not matched to a gene. The CDR3 extends over 14 amino acids. CDR3 protein: CANWTGGAYVGYTF. The CDR3 DNA reads TGTGCCAATTGGACAGGGGGCGCCTACGTTGGCTACACCTTC.

This chain joins TRBV30 and TRBJ2-7; D remains ambiguous. CDR3 length equals 12 residues. V lost 2 bases and J lost 6, with 11 bases in between. The germline V gene has CDR1 GTSNPN and CDR2 SVGIG (reference sequence). The CDR3, as DNA: TGTGCCTGGAGTATTTCTTTAGGCGAGCAGTACTTC. As protein: CAWSISLGEQYF. Drawing the rest from reference TRBV30 and TRBJ2-7, the complete variable domain is SQTIHQWPATLVQPVGSPLSLECTVEGTSNPNLYWYRQAAGRGLQLLFYSVGIGQISSEVPQNLSASRPQDRQFILSSKKLLLSDSGFYLCAWSISLGEQYFGPGTRLTVT.

The chain employs TRBV20-1 and TRBJ2-1; D is ambiguous. Trimming shortened V by 0 bases and J by 7 bases, and 13 bases separated the two germline ends. Germline CDR1 and CDR2: DFQATT and SNEGSKA (reference sequence). The CDR3 is made up of 14 amino acids. As DNA, the CDR3 is TGCAGTGCTAGAGATAGCTATCACGGTAATGAGCAGTTCTTC. Its translation: CSARDSYHGNEQFF.